Shown below are 3 T cell receptor beta chains from a single sample sequenced in a study of tumor-infiltrating lymphocytes in primary liver carcinoma. The investigators made TCR beta cDNA from 400 to 550 ng total RNA, using a constant-region primer. Sequencing libraries for TCR beta derived from three nested multiplex PCR rounds that used slightly modified ARM-PCR. Amplification in the first two PCR rounds was performed using TRBV1-TRBV30 forward primers and a C-beta reverse primer for 10 cycles each. MiXCR was run by TCRdb on the multiplex PCR reads, yielding one entry per CDR3 protein. The table shows about 97,000 distinct CDR3 sequences, with approximately 70% occurring only once. RNA and DNA were co-extracted from approximately 20-30 mg of unsorted bulk tissue. Sequenced: liver tumor tissue from sampling region 2. Subset denoted: tumor region T2, inferior pole. All receptors derive from a woman between 55 and 75 years old with primary liver carcinoma and hepatitis B virus infection.

Concerning this clonotype itself: This likely comes from a read error, as the CDR3 has no conserved phenylalanine or tryptophan at its end. The chain joins TRBV4-1 to TRBJ2-1, with D perhaps given as TRBD1 or TRBD2 (5 bases each). V gave up 6 bases and J gave up 5 bases, with 17 bases separating them. Germline V CDR1 and CDR2: MGHRA, YSYEKL. The CDR3 length is 15 residues. CDR3 region: CASSHRGGLNNEQFS. For the CDR3, the DNA is TGCGCCAGCAGTCACCGGGGCGGGCTCAACAATGAGCAGTTCTCC.

The V gene is TRBV5-1, the J gene TRBJ1-2; D is uncertain. With 1 base removed from V and 6 bases from J, the gap between germline ends came to 16 bases. The V gene's germline CDR1 is SGHRS and CDR2 YFSETQ. This CDR3 spans 15 amino acids. The CDR3 DNA sequence: TGCGCCAGCAGCTTGTCCGGAAAATGGGGAGATGGCTACACCTTC. Encoded protein: CASSLSGKWGDGYTF.

As for this clonotype: This sequence may be a read error, since a much larger clone differs from it by one base. The J gene is TRBJ2-4, the V gene TRBV12-3 or TRBV12-4; D uncertain. The CDR3 is 13 residues long. CDR3: CTSSQNRWNIQYF. DNA of the CDR3: TGTACCAGCAGTCAAAATAGGTGGAACATTCAGTACTTC.